This TCR beta chain originates from a study of blood T cell repertoires in COVID-19. In the original workflow: Amplification from reference gene primers served as the basis for estimated nucleated cell counts. Sequenced by immunoSEQ multiplex PCR; TCRdb stores in-frame clones only, minus some. V and J calls and clone size come straight from that table; D and trimming were deduced from the DNA. The table records 100,000 to 120,000 clones, around 81% of them present only once. V lost 0 bases and J lost 3; bases outside the gene matches: 1. This CDR3 contains 14 residues. CDR1 KGHSH and CDR2 LQKENI come from the germline V gene.

The sequence came from a woman aged 70-85 years with acute or convalescent COVID-19. The sequenced sample was peripheral blood. The V and J genes are TRBV18 and TRBJ1-2; 7 nucleotides match TRBD1. CDR3 protein: CASSPPGQYYGYTF. DNA for the CDR3: TGTGCCAGCTCACCACCGGGACAGTACTATGGCTACACCTTC.